Below, 25 T cell receptor beta chains from the same sample are listed, as sequenced in a study of radiotherapy plus CTLA-4 blockade in lung cancer. Generated by immunoSEQ multiplex PCR, the TCRdb table keeps only in-frame clones and is missing some. The sample has around 53,000 clones; approximately 86% are singletons. This material consisted of peripheral blood, taken from a patient treated with radiotherapy plus ipilimumab. These receptor sequences come from a human donor with non-small cell lung cancer that progressed on radiotherapy plus ipilimumab. Some clones in this sample may be carry-over from other donors' samples.

V gene TRBV2 combines with J gene TRBJ2-3, with 7 bases matching TRBD1. Looked up from germline, CDR1 is SNHLY and CDR2 is FYNNEI. The CDR3 consists of 15 residues. Trimming took 8 bases from V and 2 from J; bases not matched to a gene: 10. CDR3 amino acids: CASWWGQSLTDTQYF. CDR3 DNA: TGTGCCAGCTGGTGGGGACAGTCGCTCACAGATACGCAGTATTTT.

Here the CDR3 DNA reads TGTGCCAGCAGCCCCGGGACTAGGAGCTACGAGCAGTACTTC. It encodes CASSPGTRSYEQYF. V usage is TRBV13 and J usage is TRBJ2-7; 8 nucleotides match TRBD2. After removal of 5 bases from V and 3 bases from J, the junction contained 6 bases not matched to a gene. The germline V gene encodes CDR1 PRHDT and CDR2 FYEKMQ (reference sequence). The CDR3 is 14 amino acids.

The chain combines TRBV11-1 with TRBJ2-2; D unclear. The germline CDR1 and CDR2 sequences are SGHAT and FQDESV (reference sequence). The V end lost 0 bases, the J end lost 4 bases, and 6 bases lay between the germline ends. The CDR3 consists of 14 residues. CDR3 amino acids: CASSLARVTGELFF. The CDR3 DNA is TGTGCCAGCAGCTTAGCACGAGTCACCGGGGAGCTGTTTTTT.

The chain recombines TRBV5-6 with TRBJ1-5; 7 bases map to TRBD1. Germline CDR1 is SGHDT and CDR2 is YYEEEE. V was pared by 2 bases and J by 4 bases, with 6 bases of the junction left unmatched. This CDR3 spans 15 amino acids. The DNA of the CDR3 is TGTGCCAGCAGCTTTGGGACAGCAACTAATCAGCCCCAGCATTTT. Protein product: CASSFGTATNQPQHF.

The chain joins TRBV5-6 to TRBJ2-2; D uncertain. The germline CDR1 and CDR2 sequences are SGHDT and YYEEEE. The V end was cut by 4 bases, the J end by 4 bases, with 11 bases between. The CDR3 extends over 14 amino acids. The CDR3, as DNA: TGTGCCAGCAGCCTAGACGGTAGCACCGGGGAGCTGTTTTTT. It is translated as CASSLDGSTGELFF.

The V gene is TRBV11-2, the J gene TRBJ2-1; D call uncertain. V was trimmed by 5 bases and J by 0 bases, leaving 11 bases between them. From germline, CDR1 is SGHAT and CDR2 FQNNGV. CDR3 size: 15 residues. The CDR3 DNA reads TGTGCCAGCAGCCCCCGGTTGAGCTCCTACAATGAGCAGTTCTTC. This codes for CASSPRLSSYNEQFF.

This chain uses TRBV7-3 with TRBJ2-5, with D tentatively TRBD2 (6 bases). The V end lost 2 bases, the J end lost 3 bases, and 13 bases lay between the germline ends. Per the germline V gene, CDR1 is SGHTA and CDR2 is FQGTGA. CDR3 length equals 15 residues. CDR3 region: CASSLLGSGEETQYF. The CDR3 DNA is TGTGCCAGCAGCTTATTAGGCTCGGGAGAAGAGACCCAGTACTTC.

The CDR3 sequence is CATGTLNTEAFF. The CDR3 DNA is TGCGCCACCGGGACATTGAACACTGAAGCTTTCTTT. V gene TRBV4-1 combines with J gene TRBJ1-1; D is possibly TRBD1 (6 bases). CDR3 size: 12 residues. The V gene lost 10 bases and the J gene lost 0 bases, with 9 bases spanning the gap. CDR1 and CDR2 (germline): MGHRA, YSYEKL.

The chain has TRBV9 and TRBJ2-3, with D hard to call. CDR3 size: 16 residues. Trimming removed 4 bases from V and 0 bases from J, with 15 bases in between. From germline, CDR1 is SGDLS and CDR2 YYNGEE. CDR3 DNA: TGTGCCAGCAGCACCGGTTCTACAGTTAGCACAGATACGCAGTATTTT. It specifies CASSTGSTVSTDTQYF.

The chain carries TRBV30 and TRBJ1-6; 8 positions agree with TRBD1. The V gene end was trimmed by 4 bases and the J gene end by 7 bases; junction bases not matched to a gene: 9. The germline CDR1 and CDR2 sequences are GTSNPN and SVGIG (reference sequence). This CDR3 has 15 residues. For the CDR3, the DNA is TGTGCCTGGAATCCACGGACAGGGCGGAATTCACCCCTCCACTTT. Translation gives CAWNPRTGRNSPLHF.

The rearrangement joins TRBV7-9 to TRBJ1-2; TRBD1 might be the D (6 bases). Germline V gene data show CDR1 as SEHNR and CDR2 as FQNEAQ (reference sequence). V shed 1 base and J shed 7 bases, with 16 bases lying between them. This CDR3 comprises 15 residues. In nucleotides, the CDR3 is TGTGCCAGCAGCTTAGACTTGACAGGAAGCGTTGGCTACACCTTC. Protein product: CASSLDLTGSVGYTF.

This chain joins TRBV20-1 and TRBJ2-7; D perhaps matches TRBD1 (5 bases). The ends were cut back, 3 bases at V and 3 bases at J, with 6 bases in the middle. CDR1 DFQATT and CDR2 SNEGSKA come from the germline V gene (reference sequence). This CDR3 spans 11 amino acids. The CDR3 DNA reads as TGCAGTGCTAGGGACAACTACGAGCAGTACTTC. Protein sequence: CSARDNYEQYF.

This clone was recorded once. The chain employs TRBV11-2 and TRBJ2-1; possible D gene TRBD1, 6 bases. CDR1 is SGHAT and CDR2 is FQNNGV in the germline V gene. Between the trimmed V and J ends, which lost 5 bases and 3 bases, there was a span of 8 bases. This CDR3 contains 13 residues. The CDR3 nucleotides are TGTGCCAGCAGCCGGGACAACTACAATGAGCAGTTCTTC. As protein: CASSRDNYNEQFF.

As concerns this clone: This CDR3 fails to terminate in the conserved phenylalanine or tryptophan, so it likely reflects a read error. The chain employs TRBV27 and TRBJ1-6; 9 bases are shared with TRBD1. This CDR3 region has 15 residues. Looked up from germline, CDR1 is MNHEY and CDR2 is SMNVEV (reference sequence). J gave up 5 bases and V 2 bases, and 1 base lay outside the gene matches. CDR3 in amino acids: CASSLGDRDNSPLHL. DNA for the CDR3: TGTGCCAGCAGTTTAGGGGACAGGGATAATTCACCCCTCCACCTT.

V is TRBV29-1 and J is TRBJ2-1, with TRBD2 as a possible D gene (6 bases). Germline V gives CDR1 SQVTM, CDR2 ANQGSEA. Trimming pared 7 bases from V and 4 bases from J, leaving 17 bases between. The CDR3 totals 14 residues. The CDR3 DNA reads as TGCAGCGCCGCCCGCGGCGGGGTTTACAATGAGCAGTTCTTC. It yields the protein CSAARGGVYNEQFF.

The J gene is TRBJ2-2, the V gene TRBV10-1; no clear D gene. There are 16 residues in the CDR3. CDR1 is WNHNN, CDR2 SYGVQD, per germline (reference sequence). The germline V and J ends were trimmed by 2 bases and 5 bases, with 15 bases remaining between them. CDR3 loop: CASSELLASWTGELFF. DNA of the CDR3: TGCGCCAGCAGTGAGCTATTAGCATCTTGGACCGGGGAGCTGTTTTTT.

The genes are TRBV19 and TRBJ2-7, with a weak D call TRBD1 (6 bases). The germline CDR1 and CDR2 sequences are LNHDA and SQIVND (reference sequence). The CDR3 contains 15 residues. Trimming pared 5 bases from V and 4 bases from J, leaving 18 bases between. The CDR3 DNA reads as TGTGCCAGTAGTCGAAGTAGAGACAGGCGATACGAGCAGTACTTC. Translation: CASSRSRDRRYEQYF.

The chain is built from TRBV28 and TRBJ2-1, with D perhaps matching TRBD1 (5 bases). V was clipped by 3 bases and J by 8 bases, with 14 bases between them. Germline values: CDR1 MDHEN, CDR2 SYDVKM. The CDR3 covers 14 residues. CDR3 protein: CASSFLKGEDEQFF. The CDR3 DNA reads as TGTGCCAGCAGTTTCCTAAAAGGGGAAGATGAGCAGTTCTTC. Together with reference TRBV28 and TRBJ2-1, the CDR3 gives the full variable domain: DVKVTQSSRYLVKRTGEKVFLECVQDMDHENMFWYRQDPGLGLRLIYFSYDVKMKEKGDIPEGYSVSREKKERFSLILESASTNQTSMYLCASSFLKGEDEQFFGPGTRLTVL.

The V call is TRBV6-5, the J call TRBJ2-7; 7 nucleotides match TRBD1. The junction had 7 bases not matched to a gene; V was cut back by 4 bases and J by 1 base. Germline V gives CDR1 MNHEY, CDR2 SVGAGI. CDR3 size: 15 residues. The CDR3 nucleotides are TGTGCCAGCAGTTCTGACAGGGTGGGTTCCTACGAGCAGTACTTC. Residues: CASSSDRVGSYEQYF.

The chain employs TRBV9 and TRBJ2-3, with TRBD2 identical over 9 bases. J was trimmed by 5 bases and V by 0 bases; bases with no gene match: 4. Germline V gene data show CDR1 as SGDLS and CDR2 as YYNGEE. The CDR3 covers 15 residues. Written as DNA, the CDR3 is TGTGCCAGCAGCGTAGTTAGCGGGAGCGTAGATACGCAGTATTTT. Translation: CASSVVSGSVDTQYF.

The V gene is TRBV7-2, the J gene TRBJ2-4; no firm D call. Germline CDR1 and CDR2: SGHTA and FQGNSA. The V gene lost 2 bases and the J gene lost 8 bases, with 7 bases spanning the gap. The CDR3 is made up of 12 amino acids. The CDR3, as DNA: TGTGCCAGCAGCTTATATCGGGACATTCAGTACTTC. Its protein product is CASSLYRDIQYF.

The chain has TRBV27 and TRBJ1-2, with 11 nucleotides matching TRBD1. Germline trimming cut 4 bases from V and 3 bases from J; bases unmatched to any gene: 13. CDR1 is MNHEY and CDR2 is SMNVEV in the germline V gene (reference sequence). CDR3 size: 18 residues. The CDR3: CASSWRRSGTGGDYGYTF. DNA for the CDR3: TGTGCCAGCAGTTGGCGGAGATCCGGGACAGGGGGTGACTATGGCTACACCTTC.

The rearrangement joins TRBV15 to TRBJ1-2; D is perhaps TRBD1 (5 bases). With 0 bases removed from V and 7 bases from J, the gap between germline ends came to 15 bases. The CDR3 is made up of 15 amino acids. Germline V gene data show CDR1 as LNHNV and CDR2 as YYDKDF (reference sequence). The CDR3 is CATSRDRQGYSGYTF. DNA of the CDR3: TGTGCCACCAGCAGAGATAGGCAGGGATACAGTGGCTACACCTTC.

The rearrangement uses TRBV6-1 and TRBJ2-7, with a weak D call TRBD2 (6 bases). Germline values: CDR1 MNHNS, CDR2 SASEGT. CDR3 length equals 15 residues. The ends were cut back, 2 bases at V and 3 bases at J, with 14 bases in the middle. The CDR3 bases are TGTGCCAGCAGTGAATTAGGCGGGGCCTTCTACGAGCAGTACTTC. This encodes CASSELGGAFYEQYF.

The V gene is TRBV20-1, the J gene TRBJ2-7; a weak D match, TRBD1 (5 bases). Germline CDR1 and CDR2: DFQATT and SNEGSKA (reference sequence). This CDR3 contains 11 residues. V was cut by 0 bases and J by 13 bases, with 13 bases left in between. CDR3 amino acids: CSAREGLMGYF. The CDR3 nucleotides are TGCAGTGCTAGAGAGGGGCTGATGGGATACTTC.